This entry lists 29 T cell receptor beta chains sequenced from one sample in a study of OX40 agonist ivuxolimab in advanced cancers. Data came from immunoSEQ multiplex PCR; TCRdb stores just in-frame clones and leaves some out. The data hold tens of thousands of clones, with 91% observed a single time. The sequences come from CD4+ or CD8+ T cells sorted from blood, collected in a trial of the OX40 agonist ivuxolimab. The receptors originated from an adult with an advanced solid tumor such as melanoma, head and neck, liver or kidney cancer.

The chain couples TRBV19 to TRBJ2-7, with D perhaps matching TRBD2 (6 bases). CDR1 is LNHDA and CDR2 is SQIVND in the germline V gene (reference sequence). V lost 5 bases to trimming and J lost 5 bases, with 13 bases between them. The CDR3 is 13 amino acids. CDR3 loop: CASSPRTTNEQYF. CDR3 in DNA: TGTGCCAGTAGTCCCCGGACTACCAACGAGCAGTACTTC.

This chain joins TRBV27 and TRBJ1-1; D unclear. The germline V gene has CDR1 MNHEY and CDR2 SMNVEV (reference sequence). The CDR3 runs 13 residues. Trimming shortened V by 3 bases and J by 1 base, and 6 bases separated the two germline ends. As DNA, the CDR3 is TGTGCCAGCAGTTTCTACGGGAACACTGAAGCTTTCTTT. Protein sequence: CASSFYGNTEAFF.

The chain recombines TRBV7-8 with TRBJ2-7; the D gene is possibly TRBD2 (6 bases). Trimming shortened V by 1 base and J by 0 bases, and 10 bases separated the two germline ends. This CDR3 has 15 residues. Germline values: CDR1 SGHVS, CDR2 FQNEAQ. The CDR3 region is CASSLEGGVSYEQYF. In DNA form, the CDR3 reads TGTGCCAGCAGCTTAGAGGGCGGGGTCTCCTACGAGCAGTACTTC.

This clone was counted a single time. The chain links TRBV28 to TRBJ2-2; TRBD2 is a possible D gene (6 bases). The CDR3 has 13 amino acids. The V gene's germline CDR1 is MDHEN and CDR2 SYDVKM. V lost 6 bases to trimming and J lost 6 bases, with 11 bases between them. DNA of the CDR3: TGTGCCAGCAGCTTTGGGGGGTCCGGGGAGCTGTTTTTT. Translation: CASSFGGSGELFF.

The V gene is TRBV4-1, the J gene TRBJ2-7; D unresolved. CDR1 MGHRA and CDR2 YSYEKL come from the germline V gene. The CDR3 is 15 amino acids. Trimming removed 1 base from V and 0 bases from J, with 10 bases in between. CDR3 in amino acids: CASSQAGLSSYEQYF. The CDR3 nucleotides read TGCGCCAGCAGCCAAGCAGGTCTTAGCTCCTACGAGCAGTACTTC.

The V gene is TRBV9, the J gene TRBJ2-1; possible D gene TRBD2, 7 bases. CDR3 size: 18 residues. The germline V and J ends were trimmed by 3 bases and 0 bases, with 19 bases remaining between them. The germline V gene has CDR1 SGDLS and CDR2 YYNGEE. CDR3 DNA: TGTGCCAGCAGCGCCCGGACTAGGGGGGAGAGCTCCTACAATGAGCAGTTCTTC. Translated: CASSARTRGESSYNEQFF.

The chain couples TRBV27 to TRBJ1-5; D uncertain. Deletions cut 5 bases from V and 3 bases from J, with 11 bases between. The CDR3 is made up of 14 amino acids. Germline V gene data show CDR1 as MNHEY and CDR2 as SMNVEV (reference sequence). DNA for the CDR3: TGTGCCAGCAGTGAGGACGGTGTCAATCAGCCCCAGCATTTT. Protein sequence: CASSEDGVNQPQHF.

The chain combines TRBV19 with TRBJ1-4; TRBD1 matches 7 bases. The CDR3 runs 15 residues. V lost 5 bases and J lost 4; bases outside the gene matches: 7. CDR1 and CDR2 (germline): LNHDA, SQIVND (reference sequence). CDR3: CASSPADRRNEKLFF. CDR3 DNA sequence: TGTGCCAGTAGTCCAGCGGACAGGCGTAATGAAAAACTGTTTTTT.

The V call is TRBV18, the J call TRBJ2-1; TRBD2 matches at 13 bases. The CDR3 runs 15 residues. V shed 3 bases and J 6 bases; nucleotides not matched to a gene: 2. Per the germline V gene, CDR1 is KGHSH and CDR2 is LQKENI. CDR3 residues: CASSPRLAGGNEQFF. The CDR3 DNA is TGTGCCAGCTCACCCCGACTAGCGGGAGGCAATGAGCAGTTCTTC.

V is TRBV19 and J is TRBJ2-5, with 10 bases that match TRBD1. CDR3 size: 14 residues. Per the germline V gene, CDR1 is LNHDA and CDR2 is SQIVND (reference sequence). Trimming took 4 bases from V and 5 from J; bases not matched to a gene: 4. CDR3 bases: TGTGCCAGTAGTACTACGACAGGGGGCGAGACCCAGTACTTC. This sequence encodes CASSTTTGGETQYF.

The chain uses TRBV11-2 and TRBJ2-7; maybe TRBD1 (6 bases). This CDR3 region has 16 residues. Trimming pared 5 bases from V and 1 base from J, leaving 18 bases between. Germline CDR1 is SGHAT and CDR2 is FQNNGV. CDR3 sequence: CASSPVSGTQSYEQYF. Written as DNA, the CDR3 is TGTGCCAGCAGCCCAGTCTCCGGGACACAGTCCTACGAGCAGTACTTC.

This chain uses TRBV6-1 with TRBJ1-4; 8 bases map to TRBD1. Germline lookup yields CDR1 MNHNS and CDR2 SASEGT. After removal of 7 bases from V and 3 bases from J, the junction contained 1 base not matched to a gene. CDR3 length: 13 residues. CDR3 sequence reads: CASKGQANEKLFF. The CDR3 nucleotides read TGTGCCAGCAAGGGACAGGCTAATGAAAAACTGTTTTTT.

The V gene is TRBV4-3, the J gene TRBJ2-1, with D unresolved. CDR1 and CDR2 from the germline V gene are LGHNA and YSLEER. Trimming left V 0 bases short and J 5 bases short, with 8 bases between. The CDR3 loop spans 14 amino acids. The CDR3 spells CASSQDVRDNEQFF. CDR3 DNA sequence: TGCGCCAGCAGCCAAGATGTCCGGGACAATGAGCAGTTCTTC.

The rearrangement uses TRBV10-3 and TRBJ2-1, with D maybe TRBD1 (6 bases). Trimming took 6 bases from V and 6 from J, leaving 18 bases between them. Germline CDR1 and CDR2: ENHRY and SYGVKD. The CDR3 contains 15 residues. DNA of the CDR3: TGTGCCATCAGGTCGACAGGTAGGGCTCTCAATGAGCAGTTCTTC. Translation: CAIRSTGRALNEQFF.

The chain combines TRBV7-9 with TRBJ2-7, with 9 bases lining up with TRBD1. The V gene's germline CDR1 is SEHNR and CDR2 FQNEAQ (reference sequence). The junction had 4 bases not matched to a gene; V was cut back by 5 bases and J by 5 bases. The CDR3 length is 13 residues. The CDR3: CASSPGQGNEQYF. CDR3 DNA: TGTGCCAGCAGCCCCGGACAGGGGAACGAGCAGTACTTC.

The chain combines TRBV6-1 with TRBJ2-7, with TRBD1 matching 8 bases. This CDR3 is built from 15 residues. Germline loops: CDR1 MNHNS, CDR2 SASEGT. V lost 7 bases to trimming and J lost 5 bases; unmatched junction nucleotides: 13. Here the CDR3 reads CASTGGDRRVHEQYF. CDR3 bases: TGTGCCAGCACCGGAGGGGACAGGAGGGTACACGAGCAGTACTTC.

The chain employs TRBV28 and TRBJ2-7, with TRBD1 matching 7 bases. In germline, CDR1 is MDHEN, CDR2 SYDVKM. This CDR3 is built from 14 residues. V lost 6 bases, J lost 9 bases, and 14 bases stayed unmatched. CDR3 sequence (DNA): TGTGCCAGCAGCCCGGGACAGACAACTTTGGGGCAGTACTTC. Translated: CASSPGQTTLGQYF.

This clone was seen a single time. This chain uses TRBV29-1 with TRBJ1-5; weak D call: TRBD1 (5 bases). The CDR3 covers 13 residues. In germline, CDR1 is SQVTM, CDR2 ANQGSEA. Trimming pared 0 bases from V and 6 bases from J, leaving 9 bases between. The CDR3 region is CSVEEWGGQPQHF. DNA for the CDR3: TGCAGCGTTGAAGAGTGGGGCGGTCAGCCCCAGCATTTT.

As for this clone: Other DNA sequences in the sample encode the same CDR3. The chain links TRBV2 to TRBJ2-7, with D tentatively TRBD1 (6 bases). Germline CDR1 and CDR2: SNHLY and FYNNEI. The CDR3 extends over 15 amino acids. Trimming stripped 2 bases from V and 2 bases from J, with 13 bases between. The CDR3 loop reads CASSETGQGPYEQYF. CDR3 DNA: TGTGCCAGCAGTGAAACCGGTCAGGGGCCCTACGAGCAGTACTTC.

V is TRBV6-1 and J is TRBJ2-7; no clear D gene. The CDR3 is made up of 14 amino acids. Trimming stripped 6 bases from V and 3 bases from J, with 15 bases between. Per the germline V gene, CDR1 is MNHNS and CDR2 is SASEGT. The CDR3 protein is CASRDPQVNYEQYF. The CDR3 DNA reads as TGTGCCAGCAGGGATCCCCAGGTAAACTACGAGCAGTACTTC.

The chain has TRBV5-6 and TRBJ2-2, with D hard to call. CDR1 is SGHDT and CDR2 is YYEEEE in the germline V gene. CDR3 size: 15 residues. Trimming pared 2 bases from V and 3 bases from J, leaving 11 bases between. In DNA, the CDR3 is TGTGCCAGCAGCTTTTGGGTCTACGACACCGGGGAGCTGTTTTTT. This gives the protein CASSFWVYDTGELFF.

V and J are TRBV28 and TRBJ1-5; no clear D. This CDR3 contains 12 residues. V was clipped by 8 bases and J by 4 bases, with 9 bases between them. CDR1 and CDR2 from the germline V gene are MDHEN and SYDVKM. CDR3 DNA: TGTGCCAGCCTTTCCGGAAATCAGCCCCAGCATTTT. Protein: CASLSGNQPQHF.

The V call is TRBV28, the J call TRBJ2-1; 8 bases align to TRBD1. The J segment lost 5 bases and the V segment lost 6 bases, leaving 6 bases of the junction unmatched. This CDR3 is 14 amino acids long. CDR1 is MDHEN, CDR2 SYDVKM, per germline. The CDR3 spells CASRPWTGNNEQFF. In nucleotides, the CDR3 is TGTGCCAGCAGGCCCTGGACAGGGAACAATGAGCAGTTCTTC. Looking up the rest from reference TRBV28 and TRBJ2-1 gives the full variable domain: DVKVTQSSRYLVKRTGEKVFLECVQDMDHENMFWYRQDPGLGLRLIYFSYDVKMKEKGDIPEGYSVSREKKERFSLILESASTNQTSMYLCASRPWTGNNEQFFGPGTRLTVL.

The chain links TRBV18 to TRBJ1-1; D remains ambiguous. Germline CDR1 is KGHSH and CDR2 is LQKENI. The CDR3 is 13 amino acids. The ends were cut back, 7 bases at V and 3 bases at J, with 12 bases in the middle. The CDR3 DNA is TGTGCCAGCTTTACAAGTAGGTACACTGAAGCTTTCTTT. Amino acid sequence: CASFTSRYTEAFF. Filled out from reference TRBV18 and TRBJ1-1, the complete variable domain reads NAGVMQNPRHLVRRRGQEARLRCSPMKGHSHVYWYRQLPEEGLKFMVYLQKENIIDESGMPKERFSAEFPKEGPSILRIQQVVRGDSAAYFCASFTSRYTEAFFGQGTRLTVV.

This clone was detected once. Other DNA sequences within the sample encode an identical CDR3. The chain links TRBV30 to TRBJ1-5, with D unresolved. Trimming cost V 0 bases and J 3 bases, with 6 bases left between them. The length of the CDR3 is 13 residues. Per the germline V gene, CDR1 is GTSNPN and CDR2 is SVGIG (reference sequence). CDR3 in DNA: TGTGCCTGGAGTGTAGGAGTCAATCAGCCCCAGCATTTT. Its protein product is CAWSVGVNQPQHF.

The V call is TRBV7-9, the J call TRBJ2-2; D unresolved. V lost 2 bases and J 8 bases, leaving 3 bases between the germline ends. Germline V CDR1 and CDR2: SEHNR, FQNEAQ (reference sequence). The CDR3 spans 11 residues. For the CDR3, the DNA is TGTGCCAGCAGCTTATGGGGGGAGCTGTTTTTT. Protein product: CASSLWGELFF.

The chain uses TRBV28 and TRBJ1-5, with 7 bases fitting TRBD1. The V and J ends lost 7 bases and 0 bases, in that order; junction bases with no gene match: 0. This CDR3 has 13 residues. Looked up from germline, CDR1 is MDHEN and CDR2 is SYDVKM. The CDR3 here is CASKGASNQPQHF. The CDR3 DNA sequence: TGTGCCAGCAAGGGGGCTAGCAATCAGCCCCAGCATTTT. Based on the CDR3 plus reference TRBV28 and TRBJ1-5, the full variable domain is DVKVTQSSRYLVKRTGEKVFLECVQDMDHENMFWYRQDPGLGLRLIYFSYDVKMKEKGDIPEGYSVSREKKERFSLILESASTNQTSMYLCASKGASNQPQHFGDGTRLSIL.

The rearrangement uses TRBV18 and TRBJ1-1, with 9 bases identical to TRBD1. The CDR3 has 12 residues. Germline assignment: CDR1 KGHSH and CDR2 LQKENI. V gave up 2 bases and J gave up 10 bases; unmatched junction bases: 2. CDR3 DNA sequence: TGTGCCAGCTCACCAACGACAGGGGGAGCTTTCTTT. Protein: CASSPTTGGAFF.

The CDR3 is CASNPSGPYNEQFF. In nucleotides, the CDR3 is TGTGCCAGTAACCCTAGCGGACCCTACAATGAGCAGTTCTTC. This sequence joins TRBV19 and TRBJ2-1; TRBD2 aligns across 7 bases. The V segment lost 7 bases and the J segment 2 bases; nucleotides outside the gene matches: 5. Germline CDR1 and CDR2: LNHDA and SQIVND (reference sequence). This CDR3 contains 14 residues.